The present T cell receptor (beta chain) was sequenced within a study of T-cell reconstitution after alpha-beta-depleted transplantation in children. A TCRbeta library incorporating unique molecular identifiers was prepared. Each CDR3 protein gets one entry after TCRdb re-called the PCR reads with MiXCR. Altogether some 200,000 distinct CDR3 sequences are present, more than 7.5% being singletons, with the ten largest covering approximately 5%. The table lists this clonotype with many counts. There are 15 residues in the CDR3. The ends lost 5 bases at V and 10 bases at J; junction bases unmatched: 14. Germline V gene lookup returns CDR1 DFQATT and CDR2 SNEGSKA (reference sequence).

The chain couples TRBV20-1 to TRBJ2-1; 10 bases are a match to TRBD2. This receptor was taken from a human donor who donated a stem cell graft to a child with SCID. The sequencing here drew on PBMCs from the stem cell graft donor, taken from the stem cell graft. This CDR3 is CSAGRLAGDLREQFF. DNA for the CDR3: TGCAGTGCTGGTAGGCTAGCGGGGGACCTAAGGGAGCAGTTCTTC.